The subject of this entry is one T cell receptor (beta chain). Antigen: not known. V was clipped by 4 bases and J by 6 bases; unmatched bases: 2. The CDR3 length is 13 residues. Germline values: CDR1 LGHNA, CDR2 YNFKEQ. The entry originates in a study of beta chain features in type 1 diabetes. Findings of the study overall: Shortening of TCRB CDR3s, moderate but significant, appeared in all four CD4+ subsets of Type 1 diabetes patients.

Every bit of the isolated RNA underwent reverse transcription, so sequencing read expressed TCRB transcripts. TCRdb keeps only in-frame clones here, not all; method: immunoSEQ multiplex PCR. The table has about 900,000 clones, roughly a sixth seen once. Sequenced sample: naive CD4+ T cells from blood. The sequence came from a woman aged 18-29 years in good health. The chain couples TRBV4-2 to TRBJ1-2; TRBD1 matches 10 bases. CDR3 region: CASSLGQGHGYTF. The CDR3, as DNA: TGTGCCAGCAGCCTGGGACAGGGGCATGGCTACACCTTC.